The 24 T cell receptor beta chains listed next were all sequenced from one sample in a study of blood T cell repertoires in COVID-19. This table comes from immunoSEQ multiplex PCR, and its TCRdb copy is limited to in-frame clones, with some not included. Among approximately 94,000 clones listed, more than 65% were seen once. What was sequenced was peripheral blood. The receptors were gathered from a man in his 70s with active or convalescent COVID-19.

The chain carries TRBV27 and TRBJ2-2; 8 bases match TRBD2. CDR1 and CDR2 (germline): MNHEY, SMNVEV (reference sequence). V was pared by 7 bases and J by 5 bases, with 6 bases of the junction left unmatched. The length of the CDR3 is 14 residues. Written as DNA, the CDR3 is TGTGCCAGCACTCCGGTAGCGGGAACCGGGGAGCTGTTTTTT. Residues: CASTPVAGTGELFF.

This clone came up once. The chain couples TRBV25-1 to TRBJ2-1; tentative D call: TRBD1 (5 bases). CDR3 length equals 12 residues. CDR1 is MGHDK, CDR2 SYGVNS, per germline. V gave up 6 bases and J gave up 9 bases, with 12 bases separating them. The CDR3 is CASRGRGGEQFF. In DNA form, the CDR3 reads TGTGCCAGCAGGGGGCGAGGCGGTGAGCAGTTCTTC. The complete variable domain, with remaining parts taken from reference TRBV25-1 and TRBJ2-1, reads EADIYQTPRYLVIGTGKKITLECSQTMGHDKMYWYQQDPGMELHLIHYSYGVNSTEKGDLSSESTVSRIRTEHFPLTLESARPSHTSQYLCASRGRGGEQFFGPGTRLTVL.

For the CDR3, the DNA is TGCGCCAGCAGCTTACAGGGTAGGCACCAAGAGACCCAGTACTTC. Encoded protein: CASSLQGRHQETQYF. V usage is TRBV5-1 and J usage is TRBJ2-5, with D tentatively TRBD1 (6 bases). Germline loops: CDR1 SGHRS, CDR2 YFSETQ. V was shortened by 2 bases and J by 0 bases, with 11 bases between the two germline ends. CDR3 length equals 15 residues.

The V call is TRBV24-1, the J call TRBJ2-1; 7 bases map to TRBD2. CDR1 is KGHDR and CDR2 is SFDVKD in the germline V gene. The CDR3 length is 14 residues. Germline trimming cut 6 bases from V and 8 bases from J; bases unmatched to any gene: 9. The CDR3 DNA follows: TGTGCCACCAGTACTGGCGGGGGTATTGATGAGCAGTTCTTC. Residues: CATSTGGGIDEQFF.

The CDR3 spells CASSQGRNGADTQYF. The CDR3 bases are TGTGCCAGCAGTCAAGGACGCAACGGGGCAGATACGCAGTATTTT. The genes are TRBV28 and TRBJ2-3; weak D call: TRBD2 (5 bases). CDR1 MDHEN and CDR2 SYDVKM come from the germline V gene. The CDR3 is 15 amino acids. V lost 5 bases, J lost 4 bases, and 16 bases lay in between.

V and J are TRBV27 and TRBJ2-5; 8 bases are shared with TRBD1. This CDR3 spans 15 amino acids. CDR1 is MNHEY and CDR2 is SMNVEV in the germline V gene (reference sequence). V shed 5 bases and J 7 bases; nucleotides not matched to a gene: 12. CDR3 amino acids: CASSPISGQGVTQYF. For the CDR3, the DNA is TGTGCCAGCAGTCCGATAAGCGGACAGGGAGTGACCCAGTACTTC.

CDR3 sequence: CASREGSSYEQYF. CDR3 in DNA: TGTGCCAGCAGGGAGGGATCCTCCTACGAGCAGTACTTC. The rearrangement joins TRBV12-3 or TRBV12-4 to TRBJ2-7; D might be TRBD2 (6 bases). V lost 6 bases and J 0 bases, leaving 9 bases between the germline ends. The CDR3 extends over 13 amino acids.

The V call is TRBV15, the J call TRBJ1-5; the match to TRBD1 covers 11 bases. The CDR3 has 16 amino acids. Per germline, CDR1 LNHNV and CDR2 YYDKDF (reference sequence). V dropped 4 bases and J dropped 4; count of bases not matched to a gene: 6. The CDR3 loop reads CATSIGQGARNQPQHF. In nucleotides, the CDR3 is TGTGCCACCAGCATCGGACAGGGGGCGAGAAATCAGCCCCAGCATTTT.

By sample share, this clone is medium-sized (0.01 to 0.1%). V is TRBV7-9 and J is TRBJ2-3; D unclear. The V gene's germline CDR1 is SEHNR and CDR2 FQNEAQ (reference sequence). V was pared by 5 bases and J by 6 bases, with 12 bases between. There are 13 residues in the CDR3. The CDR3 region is CASSPRWADTQYF. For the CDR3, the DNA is TGTGCCAGCAGCCCTCGGTGGGCCGATACGCAGTATTTT. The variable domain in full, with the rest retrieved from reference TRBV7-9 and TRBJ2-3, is DTGVSQNPRHKITKRGQNVTFRCDPISEHNRLYWYRQTLGQGPEFLTYFQNEAQLEKSRLLSDRFSAERPKGSFSTLEIQRTEQGDSAMYLCASSPRWADTQYFGPGTRLTVL.

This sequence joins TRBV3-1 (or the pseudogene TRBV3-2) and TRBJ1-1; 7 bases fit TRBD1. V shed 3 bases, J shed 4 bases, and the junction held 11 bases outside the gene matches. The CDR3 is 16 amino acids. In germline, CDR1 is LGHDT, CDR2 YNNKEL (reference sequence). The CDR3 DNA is TGTGCCAGCAGCCATGGGGACAGCCATTCGATCACTGAAGCTTTCTTT. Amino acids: CASSHGDSHSITEAFF.

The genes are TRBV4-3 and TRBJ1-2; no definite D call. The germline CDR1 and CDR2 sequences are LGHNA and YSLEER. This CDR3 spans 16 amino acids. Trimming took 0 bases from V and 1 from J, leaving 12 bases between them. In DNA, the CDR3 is TGCGCCAGCAGCCAAGACCGGCGGGCCTATAACTATGGCTACACCTTC. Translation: CASSQDRRAYNYGYTF.

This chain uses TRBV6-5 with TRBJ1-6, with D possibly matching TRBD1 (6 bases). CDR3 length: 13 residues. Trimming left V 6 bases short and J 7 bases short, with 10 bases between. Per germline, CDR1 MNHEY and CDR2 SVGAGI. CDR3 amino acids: CASRRTVNSPLHF. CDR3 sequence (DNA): TGTGCCAGCAGAAGGACAGTAAATTCACCCCTCCACTTT.

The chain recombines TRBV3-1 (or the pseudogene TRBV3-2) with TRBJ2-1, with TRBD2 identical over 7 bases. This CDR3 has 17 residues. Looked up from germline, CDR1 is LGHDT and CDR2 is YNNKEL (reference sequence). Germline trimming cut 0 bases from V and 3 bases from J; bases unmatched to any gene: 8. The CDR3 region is CASSQERGAGFYNEQFF. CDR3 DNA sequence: TGTGCCAGCAGCCAAGAAAGGGGAGCGGGGTTCTACAATGAGCAGTTCTTC.

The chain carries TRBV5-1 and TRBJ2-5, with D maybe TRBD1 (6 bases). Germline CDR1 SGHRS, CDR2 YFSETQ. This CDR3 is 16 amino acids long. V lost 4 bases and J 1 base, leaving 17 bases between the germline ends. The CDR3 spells CASSLKGTNAQETQYF. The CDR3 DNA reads TGCGCCAGCAGCCTCAAGGGGACAAACGCCCAAGAGACCCAGTACTTC.

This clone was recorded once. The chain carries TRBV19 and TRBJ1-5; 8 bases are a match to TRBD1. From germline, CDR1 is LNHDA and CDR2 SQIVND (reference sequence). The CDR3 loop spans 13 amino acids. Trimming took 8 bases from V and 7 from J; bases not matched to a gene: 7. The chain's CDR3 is CASEDRAGQPQHF. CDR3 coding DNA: TGTGCCAGTGAGGACAGGGCAGGCCAGCCCCAGCATTTT.

As DNA, the CDR3 is TGTGCCAGCAGCTTAGGTATATCCTACGAGCAGTACTTC. Residues: CASSLGISYEQYF. The chain links TRBV13 to TRBJ2-7; D gene uncertain. Germline CDR1 PRHDT, CDR2 FYEKMQ (reference sequence). Trimming cost V 0 bases and J 1 base, with 4 bases left between them. There are 13 residues in the CDR3.

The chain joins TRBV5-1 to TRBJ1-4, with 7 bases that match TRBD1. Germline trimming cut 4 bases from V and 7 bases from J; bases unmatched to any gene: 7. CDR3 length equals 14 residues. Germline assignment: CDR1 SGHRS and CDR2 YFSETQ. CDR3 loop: CASSPTGKFEKLFF. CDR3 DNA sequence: TGCGCCAGCAGCCCGACAGGGAAATTTGAAAAACTGTTTTTT.

The CDR3, as DNA: TGCAGTGCTAGTTCGGTAGGGAAGGACACCTACGAGCAGTACTTC. Amino acid sequence: CSASSVGKDTYEQYF. The genes are TRBV20-1 and TRBJ2-7; possible D gene TRBD1, 5 bases. CDR1 and CDR2 (germline): DFQATT, SNEGSKA (reference sequence). V lost 3 bases and J 2 bases, leaving 17 bases between the germline ends. The CDR3 extends over 15 amino acids.

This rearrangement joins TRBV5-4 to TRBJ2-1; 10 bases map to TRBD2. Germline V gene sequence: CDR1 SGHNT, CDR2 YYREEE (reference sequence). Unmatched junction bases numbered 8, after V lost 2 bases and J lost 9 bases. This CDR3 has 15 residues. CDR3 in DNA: TGTGCCAGCAGCTTCCCTAGCGGGGGCAAGCGTGAGCAGTTCTTC. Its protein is CASSFPSGGKREQFF.

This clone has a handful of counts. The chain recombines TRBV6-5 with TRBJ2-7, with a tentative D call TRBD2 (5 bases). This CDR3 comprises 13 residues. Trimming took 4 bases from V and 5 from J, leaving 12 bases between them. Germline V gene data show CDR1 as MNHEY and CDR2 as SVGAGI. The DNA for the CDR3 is TGTGCCAGCAGTTCCCACCCGGGGAACGAGCAGTACTTC. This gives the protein CASSSHPGNEQYF.

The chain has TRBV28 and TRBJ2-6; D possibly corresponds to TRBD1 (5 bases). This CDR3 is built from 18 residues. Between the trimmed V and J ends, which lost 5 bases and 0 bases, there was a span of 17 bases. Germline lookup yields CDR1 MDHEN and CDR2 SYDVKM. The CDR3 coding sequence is TGTGCCAGCAGTGCTACTGGATGGGGCGACTCTGGGGCCAACGTCCTGACTTTC. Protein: CASSATGWGDSGANVLTF.

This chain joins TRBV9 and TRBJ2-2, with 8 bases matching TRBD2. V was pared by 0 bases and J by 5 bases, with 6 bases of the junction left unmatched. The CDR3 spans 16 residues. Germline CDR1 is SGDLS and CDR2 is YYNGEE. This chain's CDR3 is CASSVGPAGGTGELFF. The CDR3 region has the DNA TGTGCCAGCAGCGTAGGACCCGCGGGGGGAACCGGGGAGCTGTTTTTT.

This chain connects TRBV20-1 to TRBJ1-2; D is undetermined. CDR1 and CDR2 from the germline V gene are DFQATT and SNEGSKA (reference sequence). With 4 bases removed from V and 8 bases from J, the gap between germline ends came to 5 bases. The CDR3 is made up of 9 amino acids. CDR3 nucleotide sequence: TGCAGTGCTATGGAGGGCTACACCTTC. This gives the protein CSAMEGYTF.

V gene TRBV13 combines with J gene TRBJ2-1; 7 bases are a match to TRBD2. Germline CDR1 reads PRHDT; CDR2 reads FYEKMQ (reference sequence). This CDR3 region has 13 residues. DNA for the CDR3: TGTGTCGGGAGCGGGACCCCCTACAATGAGCAGTTCTTC. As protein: CVGSGTPYNEQFF.